The 25 T cell receptor beta chains reported below all come from one sample, sequenced in a study of graft-versus-host responses after intestinal transplantation. These receptors lack a known antigen. TCRdb keeps only in-frame clones here, not all; method: immunoSEQ multiplex PCR. The sample yields 100,000 or so clones, just over 90% seen once. The sample was unstimulated CD8+ T cells sorted from spleen or lymph node cells, taken before intestinal transplant. Receptors originate from a human donor who received an intestinal transplant.

The chain has TRBV6-1 and TRBJ2-3; 8 bases map to TRBD2. After removal of 1 base from V and 3 bases from J, the junction contained 9 bases not matched to a gene. The CDR3 consists of 17 residues. In germline, CDR1 is MNHNS, CDR2 SASEGT. The CDR3 bases are TGTGCCAGCAGTGAAGAGGCCCCAGCGGGGGTAACAGATACGCAGTATTTT. It translates to CASSEEAPAGVTDTQYF.

J is TRBJ2-7 and V is TRBV6-1; tentative D call: TRBD1 (6 bases). V lost 4 bases, J lost 3 bases, and 13 bases lay in between. CDR3 length: 14 residues. Germline V CDR1 and CDR2: MNHNS, SASEGT. CDR3 sequence (DNA): TGTGCCAGCAGTGCGACCGGACAGAACTACGAGCAGTACTTC. Protein: CASSATGQNYEQYF.

CDR3 DNA sequence: TGCGCCAGCAGCCATGGACTAGCGGGGGTCATCACAGATACGCAGTATTTT. Protein: CASSHGLAGVITDTQYF. The chain employs TRBV4-3 and TRBJ2-3, with 13 nucleotides matching TRBD2. Trimming cost V 3 bases and J 2 bases; bases outside gene matches: 5. CDR1 is LGHNA and CDR2 is YSLEER in the germline V gene. The CDR3 has 17 amino acids.

The chain uses TRBV11-2 and TRBJ1-2, with D unresolved. Germline V gene sequence: CDR1 SGHAT, CDR2 FQNNGV. CDR3 size: 13 residues. Trimming shortened V by 2 bases and J by 8 bases, and 12 bases separated the two germline ends. The CDR3 DNA follows: TGTGCCAGCAGCTTATGGCCAGCGGGCGGCTACACCTTC. Amino acid sequence: CASSLWPAGGYTF. Full variable domain (rest looked up from reference TRBV11-2 and TRBJ1-2): EAGVAQSPRYKIIEKRQSVAFWCNPISGHATLYWYQQILGQGPKLLIQFQNNGVVDDSQLPKDRFSAERLKGVDSTLKIQPAKLEDSAVYLCASSLWPAGGYTFGSGTRLTVV.

CDR3 in DNA: TGTGCCAGCAGGATGGGTGGGGGCGGAGGAGCTAGCACAGATACGCAGTATTTT. Translation gives CASRMGGGGGASTDTQYF. The rearrangement joins TRBV11-2 to TRBJ2-3, with D perhaps TRBD1 (6 bases). Germline V gene lookup returns CDR1 SGHAT and CDR2 FQNNGV. The CDR3 spans 18 residues. V gave up 6 bases and J gave up 0 bases, with 22 bases separating them.

The gene calls are TRBV7-2 and TRBJ1-6, with D possibly being TRBD1 (5 bases). Germline V gives CDR1 SGHTA, CDR2 FQGNSA. This CDR3 contains 13 residues. Between the trimmed V and J ends, which lost 11 bases and 6 bases, there was a span of 14 bases. The CDR3 nucleotides read TGTGCCCCAAGAGAGGGACTTAATTCACCCCTCCACTTT. Its translation is CAPREGLNSPLHF.

The chain employs TRBV7-2 and TRBJ2-7; D may be TRBD2 (5 bases). The CDR3 consists of 16 residues. Trimming shortened V by 5 bases and J by 0 bases, and 17 bases separated the two germline ends. Per the germline V gene, CDR1 is SGHTA and CDR2 is FQGNSA. This chain's CDR3 is CASSPPWTDSSYEQYF. The CDR3 DNA is TGTGCCAGCAGCCCCCCCTGGACTGATAGCTCCTACGAGCAGTACTTC.

The chain uses TRBV27 and TRBJ2-5; tentative D call: TRBD2 (5 bases). The CDR3 spans 16 residues. Germline V gene sequence: CDR1 MNHEY, CDR2 SMNVEV (reference sequence). V gave up 7 bases and J gave up 9 bases, with 27 bases separating them. The CDR3 sequence: CASIPQRGQQETAQYF. For the CDR3, the DNA is TGTGCCAGCATTCCCCAACGCGGGCAGCAAGAGACGGCCCAGTACTTC.

The chain has TRBV7-9 and TRBJ1-4; D call uncertain. The ends were cut back, 5 bases at V and 3 bases at J, with 10 bases in the middle. The CDR3 runs to 14 residues. Per the germline V gene, CDR1 is SEHNR and CDR2 is FQNEAQ (reference sequence). This CDR3 is CASSGGSSNEKLFF. The CDR3 bases are TGTGCCAGCAGCGGAGGGTCGTCTAATGAAAAACTGTTTTTT.

The CDR3 bases are TGTGCCTGGAGTGGGGGCAGCCACTACGAGCAGTACTTC. Amino acid sequence: CAWSGGSHYEQYF. This rearrangement joins TRBV30 to TRBJ2-7; tentatively, D is TRBD1 (5 bases). Germline lookup yields CDR1 GTSNPN and CDR2 SVGIG (reference sequence). CDR3 length: 13 residues. V lost 1 base, J lost 3 bases, and 10 bases lay in between. The variable domain in full, completed from reference TRBV30 and TRBJ2-7, reads SQTIHQWPATLVQPVGSPLSLECTVEGTSNPNLYWYRQAAGRGLQLLFYSVGIGQISSEVPQNLSASRPQDRQFILSSKKLLLSDSGFYLCAWSGGSHYEQYFGPGTRLTVT.

In this sample, this clone turned up once. The chain carries TRBV9 and TRBJ1-1; D remains unclear. V was shortened by 3 bases and J by 6 bases, with 9 bases between the two germline ends. This CDR3 contains 12 residues. CDR1 and CDR2 from the germline V gene are SGDLS and YYNGEE. Written as DNA, the CDR3 is TGTGCCAGCAGCGAAGGAGTTTCTGAAGCTTTCTTT. Protein: CASSEGVSEAFF.

The chain combines TRBV4-3 with TRBJ1-5; TRBD1 is a possible D gene (6 bases). V lost 0 bases, J lost 4 bases, and 13 bases lay in between. Germline loops: CDR1 LGHNA, CDR2 YSLEER. There are 16 residues in the CDR3. In DNA form, the CDR3 reads TGCGCCAGCAGCCAAGATATTGCAGGGGCAAATCAGCCCCAGCATTTT. It translates to CASSQDIAGANQPQHF.

The chain uses TRBV6-6 and TRBJ2-7, with TRBD1 matching over 7 bases. V shed 0 bases and J 4 bases; nucleotides not matched to a gene: 3. This CDR3 is built from 14 residues. Germline assignment: CDR1 MNHNY and CDR2 SVGAGI (reference sequence). In DNA form, the CDR3 reads TGTGCCAGCAGTTACTCGCGCAGGGGGTACGAGCAGTACTTC. Residues: CASSYSRRGYEQYF.

The chain combines TRBV27 with TRBJ2-1; 9 nucleotides match TRBD1. This CDR3 contains 13 residues. V lost 4 bases and J lost 9; bases outside the gene matches: 4. From germline, CDR1 is MNHEY and CDR2 SMNVEV (reference sequence). Here the CDR3 reads CASSSTGGVEQFF. The CDR3 DNA follows: TGTGCCAGCAGTTCTACAGGGGGCGTTGAGCAGTTCTTC.

The J gene is TRBJ2-2, the V gene TRBV18; the D gene is possibly TRBD2 (5 bases). V was clipped by 5 bases and J by 6 bases, with 16 bases between them. This CDR3 contains 15 residues. The germline V gene encodes CDR1 KGHSH and CDR2 LQKENI. CDR3 nucleotide sequence: TGTGCCAGCTCAGATGTTACGGGGTTTGCCGGGGAGCTGTTTTTT. This translates into CASSDVTGFAGELFF. Looking up the rest from reference TRBV18 and TRBJ2-2 gives the full variable domain: NAGVMQNPRHLVRRRGQEARLRCSPMKGHSHVYWYRQLPEEGLKFMVYLQKENIIDESGMPKERFSAEFPKEGPSILRIQQVVRGDSAAYFCASSDVTGFAGELFFGEGSRLTVL.

This chain links TRBV27 with TRBJ1-1; weak D call: TRBD1 (5 bases). Germline CDR1 and CDR2: MNHEY and SMNVEV (reference sequence). V lost 7 bases, J lost 4 bases, and 13 bases lay in between. This CDR3 region has 13 residues. The CDR3 spells CASKIDSVTEAFF. The CDR3 DNA reads as TGTGCCAGCAAAATAGACAGTGTCACTGAAGCTTTCTTT.

About this clone: Other DNA sequences in the same sample also yield this CDR3. The chain couples TRBV4-3 to TRBJ2-3; D is unclear. This CDR3 spans 16 amino acids. Per the germline V gene, CDR1 is LGHNA and CDR2 is YSLEER. Trimming stripped 0 bases from V and 0 bases from J, with 10 bases between. In DNA form, the CDR3 reads TGCGCCAGCAGCCAAGATCGTGGCGGTAGCACAGATACGCAGTATTTT. As protein: CASSQDRGGSTDTQYF.

This clone has a single count. V usage is TRBV25-1 and J usage is TRBJ2-7, with D tentatively TRBD2 (7 bases). The V gene's germline CDR1 is MGHDK and CDR2 SYGVNS. V was shortened by 7 bases and J by 0 bases, with 10 bases between the two germline ends. This CDR3 region has 13 residues. The CDR3, as DNA: TGTGCCAGCACGGGGGGCTCCTCCTACGAGCAGTACTTC. Translating it yields CASTGGSSYEQYF.

The rearrangement joins TRBV9 to TRBJ2-7, with 9 nucleotides matching TRBD1. With 5 bases clipped from V and 7 bases from J, the junction kept 13 bases outside the gene matches. The CDR3 spans 15 residues. Germline CDR1 SGDLS, CDR2 YYNGEE. The CDR3 DNA is TGTGCCAGCAGTCCTACAGGGGGCGCTTTCAAGGAGCAGTACTTC. Translated: CASSPTGGAFKEQYF.

The rearrangement uses TRBV19 and TRBJ1-1; a possible D gene is TRBD1 (6 bases). V was cut by 7 bases and J by 5 bases, with 17 bases left in between. Germline CDR1 reads LNHDA; CDR2 reads SQIVND (reference sequence). The CDR3 is 14 residues long. CDR3 nucleotides: TGTGCCAGTACCCTAGGGGGGGTTTCAACTGAAGCTTTCTTT. It specifies CASTLGGVSTEAFF.

The chain couples TRBV5-6 to TRBJ2-7, with D unclear. Deletions cut 0 bases from V and 2 bases from J, with 6 bases between. Looked up from germline, CDR1 is SGHDT and CDR2 is YYEEEE. This CDR3 contains 13 residues. The CDR3 region has the DNA TGTGCCAGCAGCTTGGCGAAGCCCTACGAGCAGTACTTC. It codes for CASSLAKPYEQYF.

This clone was recorded a few times. This rearrangement joins TRBV6-6 to TRBJ1-2; D is unresolved. CDR3 length equals 11 residues. Germline lookup yields CDR1 MNHNY and CDR2 SVGAGI (reference sequence). The V and J ends lost 4 bases and 8 bases respectively, with 8 bases between them. The CDR3 region has the DNA TGTGCCAGCAGTTCCGGGTGGGGCTACACCTTC. Protein product: CASSSGWGYTF.

This clone was observed a handful of times. This chain connects TRBV7-9 to TRBJ1-2; the D gene is possibly TRBD1 (5 bases). Trimming removed 1 base from V and 8 bases from J, with 14 bases in between. Germline lookup yields CDR1 SEHNR and CDR2 FQNEAQ (reference sequence). The CDR3 is 14 residues long. The CDR3 DNA follows: TGTGCCAGCAGCTTAGGCAGGGCCGGCGGAGGCTACACCTTC. Protein sequence: CASSLGRAGGGYTF. Full variable domain (outside the CDR3, taken from reference TRBV7-9 and TRBJ1-2): DTGVSQNPRHKITKRGQNVTFRCDPISEHNRLYWYRQTLGQGPEFLTYFQNEAQLEKSRLLSDRFSAERPKGSFSTLEIQRTEQGDSAMYLCASSLGRAGGGYTFGSGTRLTVV.

This clone was picked up one time. The chain couples TRBV7-8 to TRBJ2-4; maybe TRBD1 (5 bases). Trimming cost V 1 base and J 5 bases, with 15 bases left between them. Germline CDR1 and CDR2: SGHVS and FQNEAQ. The length of the CDR3 is 16 residues. The CDR3: CASSLGVPGLQNIQYF. The CDR3 DNA reads TGTGCCAGCAGCTTAGGGGTTCCAGGGTTACAAAACATTCAGTACTTC.

Here the CDR3 DNA reads TGTGCCAGCAGCTTAATCCTCCGGGGAAGCAATCAGCCCCAGCATTTT. Amino acids: CASSLILRGSNQPQHF. V usage is TRBV7-9 and J usage is TRBJ1-5; D not resolved. The CDR3 covers 16 residues. V was pared by 2 bases and J by 1 base, with 12 bases between. Germline-derived CDR1 and CDR2 are SEHNR and FQNEAQ (reference sequence).